Sequencing of this T cell receptor (beta chain) was carried out in a study of T-cell reconstitution after alpha-beta-depleted transplantation in children. This CDR3 has 18 amino acids. The V and J ends lost 3 bases and 0 bases, in that order; junction bases with no gene match: 14. Per germline, CDR1 DFQATT and CDR2 SNEGSKA (reference sequence). This clonotype was detected only a few times. The library targeted TCRbeta and was prepared with unique molecular identifiers. TCRdb analysed the PCR reads with MiXCR anew, one entry per CDR3 protein. The table lists a few hundred thousand distinct CDR3 sequences, 25% to 30% of them singletons.

This material consisted of PBMCs, taken before TCRalphabeta/CD19-depleted stem cell transplant. The chain has TRBV20-1 and TRBJ2-3; 8 nucleotides match TRBD2. The clonotype was recovered from a boy in the first two years of life with Wiskott-Aldrich syndrome, due to receive a stem cell transplant. The CDR3 bases are TGCAGTGCTAGGAGGGAGACGGGAGGGCTTTGGAGCACAGATACGCAGTATTTT. This sequence encodes CSARRETGGLWSTDTQYF.